This TCR beta chain was sequenced for a study of cytomegalovirus exposure and HLA in healthy donors. Produced via immunoSEQ multiplex PCR; TCRdb's table is partial and in-frame only. Here the sample spans around 66,000 clones, 95% to 97% being singletons. About this clone: Antigen specificity is unknown.

Study observations and caveats: The tendency of first-cohort TCR clusters to co-occur in the approximately 110 validation repertoires was identified by a subsequent analysis. Among TCR beta chains, those listed as cytomegalovirus-associated numbered over 150.

The CDR3 extends over 13 amino acids. The V segment lost 0 bases and the J segment 12 bases; nucleotides outside the gene matches: 7. Germline-derived CDR1 and CDR2 are SGHNT and YYREEE (reference sequence). The approximately 120-subject validation cohort, separate from the 666-subject first cohort, included the donors. Material for sequencing was PBMCs. This chain joins TRBV5-4 and TRBJ1-2; 8 bases are a match to TRBD1. This clonotype originated in a woman younger than 35 in good health and CMV-seropositive. CDR3: CASSLEGQAVNTF. As DNA, the CDR3 is TGTGCCAGCAGCTTGGAGGGACAGGCCGTGAACACCTTC.